This T cell receptor beta chain was profiled in a study of early T cells in non-severe SARS-CoV-2 infection. Study overall: Alpha and beta chains were unpaired, from unsorted whole-blood bulk RNA. Study outcomes and limitations: Missing private and CD4 specificities, VDJdb matching favored anti-spike CD8 responses.

Turning to this clonotype: Its antigen is undetermined.

CDR3 length equals 12 residues. Trimming shortened V by 1 base and J by 8 bases, and 8 bases separated the two germline ends. The germline V gene has CDR1 MDHEN and CDR2 SYDVKM. TCRdb processed the 5' RACE reads anew with MiXCR; each CDR3 protein has one entry. The data hold tens of thousands of distinct CDR3 sequences, with 9.5% to 15% observed a single time. V and J are TRBV28 and TRBJ1-2, with D hard to call. This receptor was taken from an adult who was a healthcare worker with PCR-confirmed SARS-CoV-2 infection or an uninfected control (not recorded which). The sequenced material came from whole blood. The CDR3 sequence is CASSLSRSGYTF. The CDR3 DNA reads TGTGCCAGCAGTTTATCCAGAAGCGGCTACACCTTC.